A single sample is the source of the 18 T cell receptor beta chains below, sequenced in a study of T cell repertoires in cytomegalovirus infection. These receptors have no known antigen. TCRdb recomputed calls from the reads with MiXCR, one row per CDR3 protein. The sample has approximately 730,000 distinct CDR3 sequences; around a third are singletons. Specimen: cultured PBMCs, collected from culture after CMV antigen stimulation. Receptors originate from a human donor in good health (CMV status not recorded). Some clones in this sample may be carry-over from other donors' samples.

The table lists this clonotype with a few counts. J is TRBJ2-7 and V is TRBV4-1; 8 bases align to TRBD2. Germline CDR1 MGHRA, CDR2 YSYEKL. The J segment lost 4 bases and the V segment lost 3 bases, leaving 11 bases of the junction unmatched. There are 16 residues in the CDR3. CDR3 in amino acids: CASSQTPGTRGYEQYF. The CDR3 DNA follows: TGCGCCAGCAGCCAGACCCCCGGGACTAGGGGGTACGAGCAGTACTTC.

V is TRBV5-6 and J is TRBJ1-1; tentative D call: TRBD1 (6 bases). The germline V gene has CDR1 SGHDT and CDR2 YYEEEE. V was clipped by 0 bases and J by 2 bases, with 11 bases between them. The length of the CDR3 is 15 residues. The CDR3 region is CASSLVQGFNTEAFF. The DNA of the CDR3 is TGTGCCAGCAGCTTGGTACAGGGATTCAACACTGAAGCTTTCTTT.

This clonotype was observed once. This chain uses TRBV7-9 with TRBJ2-5, with 11 bases lining up with TRBD2. The germline V gene encodes CDR1 SEHNR and CDR2 FQNEAQ (reference sequence). The length of the CDR3 is 18 residues. The trim removed 5 bases at V and 4 bases at J, leaving 15 bases unmatched. For the CDR3, the DNA is TGTGCCAGCAGCCCAGGGACTAGCGGTGGGTCCTGGGGAGAGACCCAGTACTTC. Translation gives CASSPGTSGGSWGETQYF.

This clonotype was recorded a few times. The chain is built from TRBV7-6 and TRBJ2-7, with a weak D call TRBD1 (6 bases). Germline values: CDR1 SGHVS, CDR2 FNYEAQ. Trimming stripped 4 bases from V and 4 bases from J, with 14 bases between. This CDR3 has 14 amino acids. Here the CDR3 DNA reads TGTGCCAGCAGCTCCTACTCAGGGGTGTACGAGCAGTACTTC. Residues: CASSSYSGVYEQYF.

This clonotype was recorded a few times. V is TRBV6-2 or TRBV6-3 and J is TRBJ2-1; a weak D match, TRBD1 (7 bases). Between the trimmed V and J ends, which lost 6 bases and 4 bases, there was a span of 19 bases. The germline V gene encodes CDR1 MNHEY and CDR2 SVGEGT. This CDR3 region has 16 residues. The DNA for the CDR3 is TGTGCCAGCAGACAAACAGGGGCGGGACGGTACAATGAGCAGTTCTTC. Amino acid sequence: CASRQTGAGRYNEQFF.

This chain joins TRBV6-2 or TRBV6-3 and TRBJ1-5, with D perhaps matching TRBD1 (6 bases). V gave up 6 bases and J gave up 0 bases, with 12 bases separating them. The CDR3 is 15 amino acids. Germline lookup yields CDR1 MNHEY and CDR2 SVGEGT. CDR3 loop: CASRKGQYSNQPQHF. The CDR3 DNA reads as TGTGCCAGCAGAAAAGGACAGTATAGCAATCAGCCCCAGCATTTT.

The chain couples TRBV18 to TRBJ2-7, with TRBD1 matching over 7 bases. Germline V gene data show CDR1 as KGHSH and CDR2 as LQKENI. V trimming: 0 bases; J trimming: 3 bases; junction bases outside the gene matches: 8. This CDR3 comprises 16 residues. The CDR3 sequence: CASSPPYGQDSYEQYF. DNA of the CDR3: TGTGCCAGCTCACCACCGTACGGACAGGATAGCTACGAGCAGTACTTC.

This clonotype appeared a few times. The chain couples TRBV27 to TRBJ2-3, with 8 bases matching TRBD1. Germline CDR1 and CDR2: MNHEY and SMNVEV (reference sequence). The CDR3 length is 15 residues. Losses at the gene ends were 6 bases for V and 7 bases for J; bases not matched to a gene: 12. CDR3 sequence (DNA): TGTGCCAGCAGCTCCGCCGGACAGGGTATCCATACGCAGTATTTT. Amino acid sequence: CASSSAGQGIHTQYF.

V gene TRBV27 combines with J gene TRBJ1-4; D is ambiguous. The germline gives CDR1 MNHEY, CDR2 SMNVEV (reference sequence). This CDR3 is built from 15 residues. V lost 5 bases, J lost 8 bases, and 18 bases lay in between. The CDR3 loop reads CASSPSQDGSEKLFF. The CDR3 region has the DNA TGTGCCAGCAGTCCCTCCCAGGACGGCTCCGAAAAACTGTTTTTT.

This clonotype was found a few times. This rearrangement joins TRBV5-5 to TRBJ1-4, with 9 nucleotides matching TRBD1. The germline gives CDR1 SGHKS, CDR2 YYEKEE (reference sequence). The V and J ends lost 4 bases and 2 bases, in that order; junction bases with no gene match: 15. CDR3 size: 19 residues. DNA for the CDR3: TGTGCCAGCAGCCTCCGAGATGGGACAGGGCAGGGGACTAATGAAAAACTGTTTTTT. Its protein product is CASSLRDGTGQGTNEKLFF.

The V gene is TRBV6-5, the J gene TRBJ2-7, with TRBD1 identical over 7 bases. Per germline, CDR1 MNHEY and CDR2 SVGAGI. The trim removed 1 base at V and 0 bases at J, leaving 3 bases unmatched. The CDR3 spans 15 residues. In DNA, the CDR3 is TGTGCCAGCAGTTACTTACCAGGGGGCTCCTACGAGCAGTACTTC. The encoded protein is CASSYLPGGSYEQYF.

This clonotype was seen more than once but under ten times. V usage is TRBV29-1 and J usage is TRBJ2-3; 8 nucleotides align to TRBD2. V lost 2 bases, J lost 3 bases, and 1 base stayed unmatched. Germline V lookup: CDR1 SQVTM, CDR2 ANQGSEA. The CDR3 loop spans 13 amino acids. CDR3: CSVEIAGTDTQYF. The CDR3 DNA follows: TGCAGCGTTGAAATAGCGGGGACAGATACGCAGTATTTT.

The J gene is TRBJ1-5, the V gene TRBV6-1, with a possible D match to TRBD1 (6 bases). The CDR3 length is 15 residues. Germline V gene lookup returns CDR1 MNHNS and CDR2 SASEGT. V gave up 6 bases and J gave up 6 bases, with 18 bases separating them. The CDR3 spells CASRWVAGARQPQHF. CDR3 DNA: TGTGCCAGCAGATGGGTAGCGGGGGCGCGTCAGCCCCAGCATTTT.

The chain carries TRBV7-2 and TRBJ2-7; D is unresolved. Germline-derived CDR1 and CDR2 are SGHTA and FQGNSA. V shed 1 base and J shed 3 bases, with 13 bases lying between them. The length of the CDR3 is 15 residues. This chain's CDR3 is CASSLELGFSYEQYF. CDR3 coding DNA: TGTGCCAGCAGCTTAGAGCTTGGCTTTAGCTACGAGCAGTACTTC. The full variable domain, rest sourced from reference TRBV7-2 and TRBJ2-7, is GAGVSQSPSNKVTEKGKDVELRCDPISGHTALYWYRQSLGQGLEFLIYFQGNSAPDKSGLPSDRFSAERTGGSVSTLTIQRTQQEDSAVYLCASSLELGFSYEQYFGPGTRLTVT.

This clonotype turned up a few times. The chain recombines TRBV6-1 with TRBJ2-7; D remains unclear. Germline CDR1 and CDR2: MNHNS and SASEGT. V was clipped by 0 bases and J by 0 bases, with 24 bases between them. This CDR3 comprises 20 residues. The CDR3 nucleotides read TGTGCCAGCAGTGAAGCTCAGGTGACGTGGTCCCGGAGAAGCTCCTACGAGCAGTACTTC. Residues: CASSEAQVTWSRRSSYEQYF.

This clonotype showed up just a few times. The chain couples TRBV7-2 to TRBJ1-1; no firm D call. V lost 9 bases to trimming and J lost 7 bases, with 15 bases between them. The CDR3 length is 12 residues. Germline CDR1 is SGHTA and CDR2 is FQGNSA. The CDR3 DNA follows: TGTGCCAGTTCCCGACACGGGGATGAAGCTTTCTTT. Translated, it gives CASSRHGDEAFF.

The CDR3 nucleotides read TGTGCCAGCAGCCGGACAGGTTCTCACTACGAGCAGTACTTC. This encodes CASSRTGSHYEQYF. The rearrangement links TRBV11-3 to TRBJ2-7, with 7 positions matching TRBD1. Germline-derived CDR1 and CDR2 are SGHNT and YENEEA. Germline trimming cut 5 bases from V and 3 bases from J; bases unmatched to any gene: 7. CDR3 length equals 14 residues.

The table lists this clonotype with a few counts. The chain carries TRBV28 and TRBJ2-7, with D maybe TRBD2 (6 bases). Trimming removed 6 bases at V and 1 base at J, with 13 bases between. The length of the CDR3 is 14 residues. Germline loops: CDR1 MDHEN, CDR2 SYDVKM. For the CDR3, the DNA is TGTGCCAGCAGGCGCGGGGCCCGATCCTACGAGCAGTACTTC. Translated: CASRRGARSYEQYF.